Listed below are T cell receptor beta chains from one sample, sequenced in a study of blood T cell repertoires in COVID-19. The repertoire was sequenced with immunoSEQ multiplex PCR; TCRdb's copy has only in-frame clones and lacks some. The profile shows 70,000 to 95,000 clones, around 90% of them singletons. The material sequenced was peripheral blood. These receptors were collected from a woman aged 45 to 65 in a cohort sampled during active COVID-19. Both conserved end residues are part of each CDR3. Fields, in order: J gene, clone size, D gene, V gene, CDR3 DNA, CDR3 protein. A D gene is named only where the DNA matches it firmly. Some rows mark clone size as missing; the rest say once, few, many or name a class of expanded clone.

j_call: TRBJ2-7
clone_size: -
d_call: TRBD2
v_call: TRBV6-6
cdr3_nt: TGTGCCAGCACCGGGACTAGCGGGATCTACGAGCAGTACTTC
cdr3_aa: CASTGTSGIYEQYF

j_call: TRBJ1-6
clone_size: -
d_call: -
v_call: TRBV6-4
cdr3_nt: TGTGCCAGCAGCTCGACCGCTGGTCGGGATTCACCCCTCCACTTT
cdr3_aa: CASSSTAGRDSPLHF

j_call: TRBJ2-1
clone_size: -
d_call: TRBD2
v_call: TRBV5-1
cdr3_nt: TGCGCCAGCAGCCCCGGGGGGATTTACAATGAGCAGTTCTTC
cdr3_aa: CASSPGGIYNEQFF

j_call: TRBJ1-6
clone_size: -
d_call: -
v_call: TRBV19
cdr3_nt: TGTGCCAGTAGTTTCCAGGGTGGTTCACCCCTCCACTTT
cdr3_aa: CASSFQGGSPLHF

j_call: TRBJ1-4
clone_size: -
d_call: TRBD1
v_call: TRBV6-6
cdr3_nt: TGTGCCAGCAGTCGGGCCGGGACAGGGGTCTTAGTGGAAAAACTGTTTTTT
cdr3_aa: CASSRAGTGVLVEKLFF

j_call: TRBJ1-6
clone_size: -
d_call: TRBD1
v_call: TRBV7-3
cdr3_nt: TGTGCCAGCAGCACCGGGACAGGGTCACCCCTCCACTTT
cdr3_aa: CASSTGTGSPLHF

j_call: TRBJ2-2
clone_size: -
d_call: -
v_call: TRBV6-6
cdr3_nt: TGTGCCAGCAGATCCAGCGGAGCCGGGGAGCTGTTTTTT
cdr3_aa: CASRSSGAGELFF

j_call: TRBJ2-3
clone_size: -
d_call: -
v_call: TRBV6-5
cdr3_nt: TGTGCCAGCGAAACTCCGACAGGTCTAGATACGCAGTATTTT
cdr3_aa: CASETPTGLDTQYF

j_call: TRBJ1-4
clone_size: -
d_call: -
v_call: TRBV27
cdr3_nt: TGTGCCAGCAGTTTGGCAGGTGATTTTGAAAAACTGTTTTTT
cdr3_aa: CASSLAGDFEKLFF

j_call: TRBJ1-2
clone_size: -
d_call: -
v_call: TRBV29-1
cdr3_nt: TGCAGCGTTACCATCGGACAGCACTATGGCTACACCTTC
cdr3_aa: CSVTIGQHYGYTF

j_call: TRBJ2-1
clone_size: -
d_call: -
v_call: TRBV6-5
cdr3_nt: TGTGCCAGCACCAAAGCCGGGAACTCGCTACTTGAGCAGTTCTTC
cdr3_aa: CASTKAGNSLLEQFF

j_call: TRBJ1-2
clone_size: few
d_call: -
v_call: TRBV12-3/TRBV12-4
cdr3_nt: TGTGCCAGCAGTCCGGTACCCCGGGGCTACACCTTC
cdr3_aa: CASSPVPRGYTF

j_call: TRBJ1-3
clone_size: -
d_call: TRBD1
v_call: TRBV7-2
cdr3_nt: TGTGCCAGCAGCCTAGGGGGCCAGTTCTCTGGAAACACCATATATTTT
cdr3_aa: CASSLGGQFSGNTIYF

j_call: TRBJ2-1
clone_size: -
d_call: TRBD2
v_call: TRBV27
cdr3_nt: TGTGCCAGCAGTTCCCTCTTTGATCGGGAGGGCTCCTACAATGAGCAGTTCTTC
cdr3_aa: CASSSLFDREGSYNEQFF

j_call: TRBJ2-1
clone_size: few
d_call: TRBD1
v_call: TRBV12-3/TRBV12-4
cdr3_nt: TGTGCCAGCAGTTCTGGACAGGGGGGTTCCCAGTTCTTC
cdr3_aa: CASSSGQGGSQFF

j_call: TRBJ1-4
clone_size: -
d_call: -
v_call: TRBV6-1
cdr3_nt: TGTGCCAGCAGCGGCAGGGTCTTGGCTAATGAAAAACTGTTTTTT
cdr3_aa: CASSGRVLANEKLFF

j_call: TRBJ2-5
clone_size: -
d_call: -
v_call: TRBV5-6
cdr3_nt: TGTGCCAGCAGCCGATCCAGGCCGACCCTGGGGACCCAGTACTTC
cdr3_aa: CASSRSRPTLGTQYF

j_call: TRBJ1-1
clone_size: -
d_call: TRBD1
v_call: TRBV30
cdr3_nt: TGTGCTTCCGGGACAGGGAGGAGCACTGAAGCTTTCTTT
cdr3_aa: CASGTGRSTEAFF

j_call: TRBJ2-7
clone_size: few
d_call: -
v_call: TRBV4-1
cdr3_nt: TGCGCCAGCAGCCAAGATCACGGTTACGAGCAGTACTTC
cdr3_aa: CASSQDHGYEQYF

j_call: TRBJ1-3
clone_size: few
d_call: -
v_call: TRBV4-1
cdr3_nt: TGCGCCAGCAGCCCCCAGACAGGTCCTGGAAACACCATATATTTT
cdr3_aa: CASSPQTGPGNTIYF

j_call: TRBJ1-1
clone_size: -
d_call: -
v_call: TRBV2
cdr3_nt: TGTGCCAGCAGCCTTCGGGCGGAGGGAGGCACTGAAGCTTTCTTT
cdr3_aa: CASSLRAEGGTEAFF

j_call: TRBJ2-1
clone_size: -
d_call: -
v_call: TRBV10-1
cdr3_nt: TGCGCCAGCAGTGAGAATCAGGGGTTTTTTAATGAGCAGTTCTTC
cdr3_aa: CASSENQGFFNEQFF

j_call: TRBJ2-2
clone_size: -
d_call: -
v_call: TRBV6-5
cdr3_nt: TGTGCCAGCTCCAGGGGTACCGGGGAGCTGTTTTTT
cdr3_aa: CASSRGTGELFF

j_call: TRBJ2-1
clone_size: once
d_call: -
v_call: TRBV11-3
cdr3_nt: TGTGCCAGCAGCGAAAGTCGGATAGGACTGCAGTTCTTC
cdr3_aa: CASSESRIGLQFF

j_call: TRBJ1-6
clone_size: -
d_call: TRBD1
v_call: TRBV4-2
cdr3_nt: TGTGCCAGCAGCCGACGGACAGGGGCAGATAATTCACCCCTCCACTTT
cdr3_aa: CASSRRTGADNSPLHF

j_call: TRBJ2-3
clone_size: -
d_call: TRBD2
v_call: TRBV5-1
cdr3_nt: TGCGCCAGCAGCCCCCTAGCGGGGGGACCAGAAATTGCTAGCACAGATACGCAGTATTTT
cdr3_aa: CASSPLAGGPEIASTDTQYF

j_call: TRBJ1-1
clone_size: -
d_call: -
v_call: TRBV5-4
cdr3_nt: TGTGCCAGCAGCTTGTTGTTTGCAGTGAACACTGAAGCTTTCTTT
cdr3_aa: CASSLLFAVNTEAFF

j_call: TRBJ1-2
clone_size: -
d_call: -
v_call: TRBV12-3/TRBV12-4
cdr3_nt: TGTGCCAGCAGTTTAAGCAGCGTCCACGGCTACACCTTC
cdr3_aa: CASSLSSVHGYTF

j_call: TRBJ2-5
clone_size: -
d_call: -
v_call: TRBV5-4
cdr3_nt: TGTGCCAGCAGCTTGGCGGCGGGGGAGACCCAGTACTTC
cdr3_aa: CASSLAAGETQYF

j_call: TRBJ1-1
clone_size: -
d_call: -
v_call: TRBV6-6
cdr3_nt: TGTGCCAGCAGTTACGGGCCAGACAACACTGAAGCTTTCTTT
cdr3_aa: CASSYGPDNTEAFF

j_call: TRBJ2-7
clone_size: -
d_call: TRBD1
v_call: TRBV5-6
cdr3_nt: TGTGCCAGCAGCTGGGGACAGGGGGCCCGCGAGCAGTACTTC
cdr3_aa: CASSWGQGAREQYF

j_call: TRBJ2-5
clone_size: -
d_call: TRBD2
v_call: TRBV27
cdr3_nt: TGTGCCAGCAGTTTCAGCGGGAGGGGGGGCCAAGAGACCCAGTACTTC
cdr3_aa: CASSFSGRGGQETQYF

j_call: TRBJ2-3
clone_size: once
d_call: -
v_call: TRBV11-1
cdr3_nt: TGTGCCAGCAGCTCAAATTCAGGGATATCAGATACGCAGTATTTT
cdr3_aa: CASSSNSGISDTQYF

j_call: TRBJ2-1
clone_size: once
d_call: TRBD2
v_call: TRBV5-5
cdr3_nt: TGTGCCAGCAGTCTTCCGGCTAGCGGCCAGGGCGGGCCCTACAATGAGCAGTTCTTC
cdr3_aa: CASSLPASGQGGPYNEQFF

j_call: TRBJ1-6
clone_size: -
d_call: -
v_call: TRBV30
cdr3_nt: TGTGCCTGGAGTGTAAGGCGTGACAGCTCCTACTCCTATAATTCACCCCTCCACTTT
cdr3_aa: CAWSVRRDSSYSYNSPLHF

j_call: TRBJ1-2
clone_size: -
d_call: TRBD1
v_call: TRBV2
cdr3_nt: TGTGCCAGCAGGGAGGGACAGGCTGGGGGCTACACCTTC
cdr3_aa: CASREGQAGGYTF

j_call: TRBJ2-3
clone_size: -
d_call: -
v_call: TRBV14
cdr3_nt: TGTGCCAGCAGCCACAGGGAACGAACAGATACGCAGTATTTT
cdr3_aa: CASSHRERTDTQYF

j_call: TRBJ2-1
clone_size: -
d_call: -
v_call: TRBV29-1
cdr3_nt: TGCAGCGTTAGTATCTTATCCGGCAATGAGCAGTTCTTC
cdr3_aa: CSVSILSGNEQFF

j_call: TRBJ2-1
clone_size: -
d_call: -
v_call: TRBV18
cdr3_nt: TGTGCCAGCTCACCAGGGCTAGCGAACGACAATGAGCAGTTCTTC
cdr3_aa: CASSPGLANDNEQFF

j_call: TRBJ2-1
clone_size: -
d_call: -
v_call: TRBV27
cdr3_nt: TGTGCCAGCAGGAGCAGGGGCCTCCCCCACAATGAGCAGTTCTTC
cdr3_aa: CASRSRGLPHNEQFF

j_call: TRBJ2-2
clone_size: once
d_call: TRBD2
v_call: TRBV6-2/TRBV6-3
cdr3_nt: TGTGCCAGCAGTTATGGGTCGGGAGGCCTCGGGGAGCTGTTTTTT
cdr3_aa: CASSYGSGGLGELFF

j_call: TRBJ2-7
clone_size: few
d_call: -
v_call: TRBV4-1
cdr3_nt: TGCGCCAGCAGCCAACAGGGGATAAACTACGAGCAGTACTTC
cdr3_aa: CASSQQGINYEQYF

j_call: TRBJ2-7
clone_size: once
d_call: TRBD1
v_call: TRBV27
cdr3_nt: TGTGCCAGCAGTTCCCCGGACAGGGTGTCCTACGAGCAGTACTTC
cdr3_aa: CASSSPDRVSYEQYF

j_call: TRBJ1-2
clone_size: -
d_call: -
v_call: TRBV12-5
cdr3_nt: TGTGCTAGTGGACCGCAGGCCAGCCACTATGGCTACACCTTC
cdr3_aa: CASGPQASHYGYTF

j_call: TRBJ1-4
clone_size: -
d_call: TRBD1
v_call: TRBV10-2
cdr3_nt: TGCGCCAGCAGTGATGAACAGGGGACTCCGAACAGGAAACTGTTTTTT
cdr3_aa: CASSDEQGTPNRKLFF

j_call: TRBJ2-2
clone_size: -
d_call: TRBD1
v_call: TRBV5-4
cdr3_nt: TGTGCCAGCAGCCCTCAGACAGGGGTGAACACCGGGGAGCTGTTTTTT
cdr3_aa: CASSPQTGVNTGELFF

j_call: TRBJ1-5
clone_size: -
d_call: -
v_call: TRBV19
cdr3_nt: TGTGCCAGTAGTAAAGGAGGGACGGGGGATCAGCCCCAGCATTTT
cdr3_aa: CASSKGGTGDQPQHF

j_call: TRBJ2-1
clone_size: -
d_call: -
v_call: TRBV18
cdr3_nt: TGTGCCAGCTCGACCACGGTGACAGGAGTCTCCTACAATGAGCAGTTCTTC
cdr3_aa: CASSTTVTGVSYNEQFF

j_call: TRBJ2-7
clone_size: -
d_call: -
v_call: TRBV11-2
cdr3_nt: TGTGCCAGCAGCTTAGATCGAGCTCGGGAGCAGTACTTC
cdr3_aa: CASSLDRAREQYF

j_call: TRBJ2-7
clone_size: -
d_call: TRBD2
v_call: TRBV5-4
cdr3_nt: TGTGCCAGCAGCCCATCTAGCGGGAGTTTCGACGAGCAGTACTTC
cdr3_aa: CASSPSSGSFDEQYF

j_call: TRBJ2-3
clone_size: -
d_call: TRBD1
v_call: TRBV7-9
cdr3_nt: TGTGCCAGCACCCAACGATTACAGGGGACGCAGTATTTT
cdr3_aa: CASTQRLQGTQYF

j_call: TRBJ1-5
clone_size: -
d_call: TRBD1
v_call: TRBV28
cdr3_nt: TGTGCCAGCAGGACCGGGACAGGGGGCTTGGTCAATCAGCCCCAGCATTTT
cdr3_aa: CASRTGTGGLVNQPQHF

j_call: TRBJ2-1
clone_size: -
d_call: TRBD1
v_call: TRBV7-9
cdr3_nt: TGTGCCAGCAGCTTACTCAGGGGGCTTTCCTACAATGAGCAGTTCTTC
cdr3_aa: CASSLLRGLSYNEQFF

j_call: TRBJ1-2
clone_size: -
d_call: TRBD1
v_call: TRBV7-6
cdr3_nt: TGTGCCAGCAGCAAACAGGGGGCGCGGGGATATGGCTACACCTTC
cdr3_aa: CASSKQGARGYGYTF

j_call: TRBJ1-5
clone_size: -
d_call: TRBD1
v_call: TRBV5-1
cdr3_nt: TGCGCCAGCAGCTTGGGGACAGGGGGCAATCAGCCCCAGCATTTT
cdr3_aa: CASSLGTGGNQPQHF

j_call: TRBJ2-3
clone_size: -
d_call: -
v_call: TRBV18
cdr3_nt: TGTGCCAGCTCACCCGCCCCCAGGGGCATGGAGCAGTATTTT
cdr3_aa: CASSPAPRGMEQYF

j_call: TRBJ2-5
clone_size: -
d_call: -
v_call: TRBV10-1
cdr3_nt: TGCGCCAGCAGTGAACGGTCTGGGGGCAAGGGGTTCGGTGAGACCCAGTACTTC
cdr3_aa: CASSERSGGKGFGETQYF

j_call: TRBJ2-2
clone_size: -
d_call: -
v_call: TRBV6-5
cdr3_nt: TGTGCCAGCAGACCTTCGACACCGAGAGGGGAGCTGTTTTTT
cdr3_aa: CASRPSTPRGELFF

j_call: TRBJ1-1
clone_size: once
d_call: -
v_call: TRBV10-3
cdr3_nt: TGTGCCATCAGTCCGGACAGGAACACTGAAGCTTTCTTT
cdr3_aa: CAISPDRNTEAFF

j_call: TRBJ2-1
clone_size: -
d_call: -
v_call: TRBV10-3
cdr3_nt: TGTGCCATCAGTGAGGGGCCGAATGAGCAGTTCTTC
cdr3_aa: CAISEGPNEQFF